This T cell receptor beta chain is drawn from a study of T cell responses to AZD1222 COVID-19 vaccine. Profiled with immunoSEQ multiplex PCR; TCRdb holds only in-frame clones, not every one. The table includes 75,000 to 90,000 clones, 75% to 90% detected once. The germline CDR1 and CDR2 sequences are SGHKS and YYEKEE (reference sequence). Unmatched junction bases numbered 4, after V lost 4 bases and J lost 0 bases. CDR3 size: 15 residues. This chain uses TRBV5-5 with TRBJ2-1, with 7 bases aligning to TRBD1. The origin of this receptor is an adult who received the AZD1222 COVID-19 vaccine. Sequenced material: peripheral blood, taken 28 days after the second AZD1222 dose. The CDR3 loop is CASSAAGGSYNEQFF. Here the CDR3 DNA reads TGTGCCAGCAGCGCGGCAGGGGGCTCCTACAATGAGCAGTTCTTC. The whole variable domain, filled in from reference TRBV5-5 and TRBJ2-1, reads DAGVTQSPTHLIKTRGQQVTLRCSPISGHKSVSWYQQVLGQGPQFIFQYYEKEERGRGNFPDRFSARQFPNYSSELNVNALLLGDSALYLCASSAAGGSYNEQFFGPGTRLTVL.